This T cell receptor beta chain is from a study of T cell repertoires in aging, cancer and after chemotherapy. Multiplex touch-down PCR with TRB-A/B primers amplified rearranged V-D-J TRB sequences. TCRdb redid the calling of the multiplex PCR reads with MiXCR, one entry per CDR3 protein. The repertoire has some 6,700 distinct CDR3 sequences, around 38% of them found once; the top ten carry about 40%. Notes on the study in general: In cancer patients, declining TCR diversity with age involved lost richness and lost evenness. Untreated cancer patients had significantly lower blood TCR diversity than age-matched healthy donors.

Trimming left V 6 bases short and J 0 bases short, with 9 bases between. The CDR3 consists of 13 residues. Looked up from germline, CDR1 is MNHEY and CDR2 is SVGEGT. Amplification of TCR beta used genomic DNA extracted from peripheral blood. About this clonotype: Its target is not known.

The J gene is TRBJ2-7, the V gene TRBV6-2 or TRBV6-3; D is unclear. The specimen was blood. The sequence came from a human donor in good health. Written as DNA, the CDR3 is TGTGCCAGCAGGTCCGAAAACTCCTACGAGCAGTACGTC. Its translation: CASRSENSYEQYV.